These T cell receptor beta chains were read from a single sample in a study of cytomegalovirus exposure and HLA in healthy donors. TCRdb's table, derived via immunoSEQ multiplex PCR, lists solely in-frame clones and lacks some. The sample lists 150,000 to 200,000 clones; roughly three quarters were seen once. The sequencing sample was made of PBMCs. The receptors here all came from a woman in her 40s in good health and CMV-seronegative. Each CDR3 is given with its conserved first and last residue. Each record gives: D gene, V gene, clone size, J gene, CDR3 DNA, CDR3 protein. The D gene is left open where the match is weak. Clone size is not always given. Where it is, it says once, few, many or a class for expanded clones.

>NA|TRBV9|few|TRBJ2-1
TGTGCCAGCAGCGTAGGAGGCGGCGCGGGCTCCTACAATGAGCAGTTCTTC
CASSVGGGAGSYNEQFF
>NA|TRBV6-5|once|TRBJ2-1
TGTGCCAGCAGTTATGGTGCAGGGCCCGCCTACAATGAGCAGTTCTTC
CASSYGAGPAYNEQFF
>NA|TRBV7-8|NA|TRBJ1-1
TGTGCCAGCAGCTTAACCTCCGGTGAGGCGAAAGAAGCTTTCTTT
CASSLTSGEAKEAFF
>TRBD2|TRBV5-4|NA|TRBJ2-6
TGTGCCATACATAGCGGGAGGGCTACGGGAGGGGCCAACGTCCTGACTTTC
CAIHSGRATGGANVLTF
>TRBD1|TRBV6-1|NA|TRBJ1-5
TGTGCCAGCAGTGAGATGGGACAGGGGGCTTCGTTTAGCAATCAGCCCCAGCATTTT
CASSEMGQGASFSNQPQHF
>NA|TRBV28|once|TRBJ1-1
TGTGCCAGCAGTTTATGGGGGGGGGAGAACACTGAAGCTTTCTTT
CASSLWGGENTEAFF
>NA|TRBV11-1|NA|TRBJ2-3
TGTGCCAGCAGCTTACAGCGATCTAGCACAGATACGCAGTATTTT
CASSLQRSSTDTQYF
>NA|TRBV2|NA|TRBJ2-6
TGTGCCAGCAGTGAAAGTGGGAGCTCTGGGGCCAACGTCCTGACTTTC
CASSESGSSGANVLTF
>TRBD1|TRBV18|NA|TRBJ2-1
TGTGCCAGCTCACCAACCGGTAGACAGGGGTCCTACAATGAGCAGTTCTTC
CASSPTGRQGSYNEQFF
>TRBD1|TRBV28|NA|TRBJ2-4
TGTGCCAGCAGGCTGGGACAGGTGGAAAACATTCAGTACTTC
CASRLGQVENIQYF